This T cell receptor beta chain is from a study of response to subunit inactivated influenza vaccine. General study findings and limits: Each seasonal influenza vaccination recruits few new T cells, the authors suggested.

TCRdb recomputed calls from the RT-PCR reads with MiXCR, one row per CDR3 protein. The repertoire holds around 200,000 distinct CDR3 sequences, with about 10% as singletons. This clonotype was counted only a few times. Its matching antigen is unknown. This CDR3 is 16 amino acids long. V trimming: 4 bases; J trimming: 4 bases; junction bases outside the gene matches: 5. Germline V gives CDR1 LGHNA, CDR2 YNFKEQ. Specimen: non-naive T cells sorted from PBMCs, collected on the day of vaccination. The chain recombines TRBV4-2 with TRBJ2-2; 11 bases align to TRBD1. The TCR originated in a man over 45 who received an inactivated influenza vaccine. Written as DNA, the CDR3 is TGTGCCAGCAGCCGATTCGGGACAGGGGGCACCGGGGAGCTGTTTTTT. It encodes CASSRFGTGGTGELFF.